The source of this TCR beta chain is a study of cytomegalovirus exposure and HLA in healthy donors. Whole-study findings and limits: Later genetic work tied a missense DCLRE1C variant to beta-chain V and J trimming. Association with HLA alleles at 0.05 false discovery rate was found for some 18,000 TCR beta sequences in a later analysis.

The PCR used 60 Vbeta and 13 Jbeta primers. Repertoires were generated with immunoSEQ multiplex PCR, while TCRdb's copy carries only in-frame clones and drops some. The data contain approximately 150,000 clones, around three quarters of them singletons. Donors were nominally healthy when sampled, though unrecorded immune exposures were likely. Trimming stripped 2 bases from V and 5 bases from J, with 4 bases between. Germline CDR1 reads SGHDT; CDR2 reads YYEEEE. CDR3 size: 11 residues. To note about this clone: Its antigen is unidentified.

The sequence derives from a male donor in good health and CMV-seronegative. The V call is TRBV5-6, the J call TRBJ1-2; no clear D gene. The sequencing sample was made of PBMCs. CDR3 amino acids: CASSLQYGYTF. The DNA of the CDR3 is TGTGCCAGCAGCTTACAATATGGCTACACCTTC.